The 16 T cell receptor beta chains reported below all come from one sample, sequenced in a study of T cell repertoires in cytomegalovirus infection. TCRdb re-called the reads with MiXCR, one entry per CDR3 protein. Seen here are about 770,000 distinct CDR3 sequences, 25% to 30% observed once, and the top ten hold around 12%. No antigen has been identified for these receptors. The specimen was cultured CD8+ T cells from PBMCs, collected from culture after CMV antigen stimulation. The source of these receptors is a human donor in good health (CMV status not recorded). Some clones in this sample may be carry-over from other donors' samples.

A few counts support this clonotype. V is TRBV6-6 and J is TRBJ1-2, with D possibly matching TRBD1 (6 bases). The CDR3 loop spans 13 amino acids. Germline CDR1 is MNHNY and CDR2 is SVGAGI (reference sequence). The V end was cut by 7 bases, the J end by 4 bases, with 13 bases between. CDR3 sequence reads: CASKGEGPYGYTF. The CDR3 DNA sequence: TGTGCCAGCAAGGGGGAGGGTCCCTATGGCTACACCTTC.

The rearrangement uses TRBV9 and TRBJ2-7, with 10 bases that match TRBD1. The CDR3 contains 16 residues. Germline V lookup: CDR1 SGDLS, CDR2 YYNGEE. Trimming took 4 bases from V and 4 from J; bases not matched to a gene: 11. The CDR3 region has the DNA TGTGCCAGCAGCCCTGAGCCCGGGACAGGGGCTTACGAGCAGTACTTC. Translation gives CASSPEPGTGAYEQYF. The full variable domain, completed using reference TRBV9 and TRBJ2-7, is DSGVTQTPKHLITATGQRVTLRCSPRSGDLSVYWYQQSLDQGLQFLIQYYNGEERAKGNILERFSAQQFPDLHSELNLSSLELGDSALYFCASSPEPGTGAYEQYFGPGTRLTVT.

This clonotype was observed a few times. V is TRBV27 and J is TRBJ2-7; 7 nucleotides match TRBD2. Germline values: CDR1 MNHEY, CDR2 SMNVEV (reference sequence). Germline trimming cut 9 bases from V and 2 bases from J; bases unmatched to any gene: 16. The CDR3 totals 16 residues. The CDR3 here is CASQLRGRGEPYEQYV. The CDR3 DNA reads as TGTGCCAGTCAACTACGGGGGAGGGGAGAACCCTACGAGCAGTACGTC.

The chain couples TRBV12-3 or TRBV12-4 to TRBJ2-7, with 7 bases matching TRBD1. Unmatched junction bases numbered 13, after V lost 3 bases and J lost 5 bases. CDR3 size: 16 residues. The CDR3 sequence is CASSFGFGTGDHEQYF. The DNA of the CDR3 is TGTGCCAGCAGTTTTGGATTCGGTACAGGGGACCACGAGCAGTACTTC.

The rearrangement uses TRBV27 and TRBJ2-1, with D perhaps matching TRBD1 (6 bases). The germline V and J ends were trimmed by 1 base and 1 base, with 11 bases remaining between them. Looked up from germline, CDR1 is MNHEY and CDR2 is SMNVEV (reference sequence). The CDR3 length is 16 residues. The CDR3 loop reads CASSLLTGNSYNEQFF. The CDR3 coding sequence is TGTGCCAGCAGTTTATTAACAGGGAATTCCTACAATGAGCAGTTCTTC.

Remarks on this clonotype: Relative to the germline gene, one junction end is altered; a read error may explain this. This chain connects TRBV6-2 or TRBV6-3 to TRBJ2-1; D is uncertain. The CDR3 has 12 amino acids. Germline V gene sequence: CDR1 MNHEY, CDR2 SVGEGT. The CDR3 DNA reads TGTGCCAGCGGTTATTGGTCCTATGAGCAGTTCTTC. Amino acid sequence: CASGYWSYEQFF.

This clonotype came up a few times. The rearrangement links TRBV7-6 to TRBJ2-1; possibly TRBD1 or TRBD2 for D (5 bases each). Germline lookup yields CDR1 SGHVS and CDR2 FNYEAQ. This CDR3 has 15 amino acids. V gave up 2 bases and J gave up 9 bases, with 17 bases separating them. The chain's CDR3 is CASSLSPGPRAEQFF. CDR3 DNA: TGTGCCAGCAGCTTAAGCCCGGGGCCGAGGGCTGAGCAGTTCTTC.

In this sample, this clonotype turned up a few times. The chain joins TRBV7-9 to TRBJ1-3; 9 bases agree with TRBD1. V lost 6 bases to trimming and J lost 0 bases; unmatched junction nucleotides: 18. Germline V lookup: CDR1 SEHNR, CDR2 FQNEAQ (reference sequence). The CDR3 is 20 residues long. CDR3 bases: TGTGCCAGCAGAGTACCCGGGACAGGGATATCAACAAACTCTGGAAACACCATATATTTT. Encoded protein: CASRVPGTGISTNSGNTIYF.

This clonotype was seen more than once but under ten times. The chain recombines TRBV2 with TRBJ1-1; D is perhaps TRBD1 (6 bases). The ends were cut back, 8 bases at V and 1 base at J, with 8 bases in the middle. Germline-derived CDR1 and CDR2 are SNHLY and FYNNEI. This CDR3 comprises 12 residues. CDR3 loop: CASQGRNTEAFF. The CDR3 DNA follows: TGTGCCAGCCAGGGGAGGAACACTGAAGCTTTCTTT.

V usage is TRBV5-4 and J usage is TRBJ1-2; TRBD1 agrees at 9 bases. The CDR3 contains 14 residues. J was trimmed by 10 bases and V by 5 bases; bases with no gene match: 12. The V gene's germline CDR1 is SGHNT and CDR2 YYREEE (reference sequence). The CDR3 DNA follows: TGTGCCAGCAGTTTACTGGGACAGGGCTCAGACTACACCTTC. It yields the protein CASSLLGQGSDYTF.

The gene calls are TRBV19 and TRBJ1-1; the D is unclear. V gave up 7 bases and J gave up 3 bases, with 9 bases separating them. CDR3 size: 12 residues. Germline V CDR1 and CDR2: LNHDA, SQIVND (reference sequence). The CDR3: CASKEGYTEAFF. Here the CDR3 DNA reads TGTGCCAGTAAGGAGGGATACACTGAAGCTTTCTTT.

This clonotype has a handful of counts. The CDR3 bases are TGTGCCAGCAGCGGACAGGGGGACAATGAGCAGTTCTTC. Protein sequence: CASSGQGDNEQFF. J is TRBJ2-1 and V is TRBV7-6; 10 bases map to TRBD1. This CDR3 is 13 amino acids long. The ends lost 5 bases at V and 5 bases at J; junction bases unmatched: 0. Germline assignment: CDR1 SGHVS and CDR2 FNYEAQ.

V gene TRBV6-6 combines with J gene TRBJ2-5; no clear D gene. CDR1 and CDR2 (germline): MNHNY, SVGAGI (reference sequence). Deletions cut 5 bases from V and 0 bases from J, with 10 bases between. The CDR3 loop spans 14 amino acids. CDR3 in DNA: TGTGCCAGCAGTGGCATTAGCCACCAAGAGACCCAGTACTTC. This gives the protein CASSGISHQETQYF.

The chain uses TRBV6-1 and TRBJ2-7, with TRBD1 matching 8 bases. Germline values: CDR1 MNHNS, CDR2 SASEGT. J gave up 2 bases and V 3 bases, and 6 bases lay outside the gene matches. The CDR3 runs 15 residues. CDR3 bases: TGTGCCAGCAGTGACAGGGGGCCTTGGGCCTACGAGCAGTACTTC. Translated, it gives CASSDRGPWAYEQYF.

The J gene is TRBJ2-7, the V gene TRBV5-1; no reliable D call. Trimming removed 0 bases from V and 4 bases from J, with 5 bases in between. Germline CDR1 reads SGHRS; CDR2 reads YFSETQ. This CDR3 has 12 amino acids. The CDR3 DNA sequence: TGCGCCAGCAGCTTGGATGAATACGAGCAGTACTTC. Its protein product is CASSLDEYEQYF.

V usage is TRBV7-8 and J usage is TRBJ2-5; 11 positions agree with TRBD1. Germline loops: CDR1 SGHVS, CDR2 FQNEAQ. The CDR3 is 16 residues long. V gave up 5 bases and J gave up 5 bases; unmatched junction bases: 10. The CDR3 protein is CASSSIPGQGDETQYF. CDR3 in DNA: TGTGCCAGCAGCAGTATTCCGGGACAGGGGGACGAGACCCAGTACTTC.